These 18 T cell receptor beta chains were sequenced from one sample in a study of glioma-infiltrating T cells. Amplification of TCR alpha and beta CDR3 regions from RNA used iRepertoire nested multiplex PCR. TCRdb used MiXCR to reprocess the multiplex PCR reads, holding one entry per CDR3 protein. The repertoire has a few hundred thousand distinct CDR3 sequences, roughly 41% of them found once; the top ten carry 12%. The specimen sequenced was glioma tissue, nonneoplastic brain tissue, or PBMCs (not recorded which). These receptors came from a human donor with low-grade glioma or glioblastoma, undergoing nonglioma brain surgery, or in good health (not recorded which).

V is TRBV5-4 and J is TRBJ2-1, with D maybe TRBD2 (7 bases). The CDR3 is 16 amino acids. V was shortened by 0 bases and J by 2 bases, with 12 bases between the two germline ends. Germline-derived CDR1 and CDR2 are SGHNT and YYREEE (reference sequence). The CDR3: CASSLGGGTTYNEQFF. For the CDR3, the DNA is TGTGCCAGCAGCTTGGGGGGGGGGACAACCTACAATGAGCAGTTCTTC.

The V gene is TRBV19, the J gene TRBJ2-7; 9 nucleotides line up with TRBD1. There are 16 residues in the CDR3. The V and J ends lost 4 bases and 5 bases, in that order; junction bases with no gene match: 12. Germline CDR1 LNHDA, CDR2 SQIVND (reference sequence). The CDR3 DNA is TGTGCCAGTAGTACGCGCCTCGGGACAGGGTTCGACGAGCAGTACTTC. Translation gives CASSTRLGTGFDEQYF.

The V gene is TRBV3-1, the J gene TRBJ2-5; D is perhaps TRBD1 (6 bases). From germline, CDR1 is LGHDT and CDR2 YNNKEL (reference sequence). V lost 3 bases and J lost 7, with 15 bases in between. The CDR3 runs 14 residues. The CDR3 region is CASSQIGQSGTQYF. The CDR3 DNA follows: TGTGCCAGCAGCCAGATAGGACAGTCAGGGACCCAGTACTTC.

Note on this clonotype: It may be a read error: a sequence one base away is much more abundant. V usage is TRBV12-3 or TRBV12-4 and J usage is TRBJ1-4; 7 bases fit TRBD1. CDR3 size: 14 residues. V trimming: 7 bases; J trimming: 3 bases; junction bases outside the gene matches: 5. The CDR3 region is CASKRDSANEKLFF. CDR3 bases: TGTGCCAGCAAAAGGGACAGCGCTAATGAAAAACTGTTTTTT.

The chain joins TRBV19 to TRBJ1-6; 9 nucleotides line up with TRBD1. There are 14 residues in the CDR3. Germline CDR1 is LNHDA and CDR2 is SQIVND (reference sequence). The J segment lost 8 bases and the V segment lost 3 bases, leaving 2 bases of the junction unmatched. The CDR3, as DNA: TGTGCCAGTAGTATTTACAGGGGGCATTCACCCCTCCACTTT. Protein: CASSIYRGHSPLHF.

This chain links TRBV4-1 with TRBJ2-1, with 7 nucleotides matching TRBD1. Looked up from germline, CDR1 is MGHRA and CDR2 is YSYEKL. There are 14 residues in the CDR3. J was trimmed by 8 bases and V by 2 bases; bases with no gene match: 6. The CDR3 loop reads CASSQTGDGYEQFF. The CDR3 nucleotides read TGCGCCAGCAGCCAAACAGGGGACGGCTATGAGCAGTTCTTC.

This clonotype has a count of ten or more. The chain links TRBV28 to TRBJ2-7; 7 positions agree with TRBD1. From germline, CDR1 is MDHEN and CDR2 SYDVKM. The CDR3 extends over 14 amino acids. V was pared by 5 bases and J by 0 bases, with 4 bases of the junction left unmatched. The CDR3 loop is CASSVTGISYEQYF. CDR3 bases: TGTGCCAGCAGTGTGACAGGGATCTCCTACGAGCAGTACTTC. The entire variable domain, with the rest obtained from reference TRBV28 and TRBJ2-7, is as follows: DVKVTQSSRYLVKRTGEKVFLECVQDMDHENMFWYRQDPGLGLRLIYFSYDVKMKEKGDIPEGYSVSREKKERFSLILESASTNQTSMYLCASSVTGISYEQYFGPGTRLTVT.

This chain connects TRBV25-1 to TRBJ2-3; 7 bases map to TRBD2. Germline lookup yields CDR1 MGHDK and CDR2 SYGVNS. V trimming: 11 bases; J trimming: 3 bases; junction bases outside the gene matches: 11. The CDR3 length is 14 residues. CDR3 in amino acids: CAWSVGGGTDTQYF. The CDR3 nucleotides are TGTGCCTGGAGTGTTGGGGGGGGGACAGATACGCAGTATTTT.

As regards this clonotype: An end of the junction differs from the germline gene, which may be a read error. The chain recombines TRBV6-2 or TRBV6-3 with TRBJ1-1, with 7 bases aligning to TRBD1. Germline-derived CDR1 and CDR2 are MNHEY and SVGEGT. There are 14 residues in the CDR3. CDR3 protein: CASSINRGGTEVFF. CDR3 nucleotides: TGTGCCAGCAGTATTAACAGGGGAGGGACTGAAGTTTTCTTT.

This clonotype was recorded a few times. The gene calls are TRBV3-1 and TRBJ1-5; a weak D match, TRBD1 (5 bases). Germline CDR1 is LGHDT and CDR2 is YNNKEL (reference sequence). V dropped 1 base and J dropped 4 bases, with 14 bases sitting between them. The CDR3 is made up of 16 amino acids. CDR3: CASSQGTGVRNQPQHF. CDR3 DNA sequence: TGTGCCAGCAGCCAAGGGACGGGGGTAAGGAATCAGCCCCAGCATTTT. The whole variable domain, remainder taken from reference TRBV3-1 and TRBJ1-5, is DTAVSQTPKYLVTQMGNDKSIKCEQNLGHDTMYWYKQDSKKFLKIMFSYNNKELIINETVPNRFSPKSPDKAHLNLHINSLELGDSAVYFCASSQGTGVRNQPQHFGDGTRLSIL.

This clonotype was picked up a small number of times. The chain carries TRBV4-1 and TRBJ2-1; the match to TRBD2 covers 8 bases. Losses at the gene ends were 1 base for V and 5 bases for J; bases not matched to a gene: 10. Germline CDR1 is MGHRA and CDR2 is YSYEKL. The length of the CDR3 is 17 residues. DNA for the CDR3: TGCGCCAGCAGCCAAGGTCCCGCTAGCGGGTGGGACAATGAGCAGTTCTTC. Translation gives CASSQGPASGWDNEQFF.

This clonotype was counted between two and nine times. The V call is TRBV7-2, the J call TRBJ2-3; D is possibly TRBD2 (6 bases). Trimming pared 3 bases from V and 4 bases from J, leaving 11 bases between. Germline CDR1 is SGHTA and CDR2 is FQGNSA. This CDR3 is built from 14 residues. CDR3 bases: TGTGCCAGCAGCTTCGGGGGAAGCGCAGATACGCAGTATTTT. This sequence encodes CASSFGGSADTQYF.

The chain uses TRBV10-3 and TRBJ2-7; 9 bases are a match to TRBD2. The ends lost 7 bases at V and 1 base at J; junction bases unmatched: 5. Per germline, CDR1 ENHRY and CDR2 SYGVKD. The CDR3 consists of 14 residues. The CDR3 nucleotides are TGTGCCATCAAACTAGCGGGCCCATCCTACGAGCAGTACTTC. This gives the protein CAIKLAGPSYEQYF.

The gene calls are TRBV27 and TRBJ2-7; no definite D call. This CDR3 has 17 residues. Trimming shortened V by 4 bases and J by 4 bases, and 23 bases separated the two germline ends. Germline CDR1 and CDR2: MNHEY and SMNVEV (reference sequence). CDR3 sequence reads: CASSSRPFGTELYEQYF. Written as DNA, the CDR3 is TGTGCCAGCAGTTCCCGTCCTTTCGGCACAGAGTTATACGAGCAGTACTTC.

The rearrangement links TRBV20-1 to TRBJ2-2; D is possibly TRBD2 (6 bases). The length of the CDR3 is 14 residues. V was shortened by 5 bases and J by 4 bases, with 14 bases between the two germline ends. Germline V gene data show CDR1 as DFQATT and CDR2 as SNEGSKA (reference sequence). The CDR3 region has the DNA TGCAGTGCTGGGGTAGCGGTTTCCACCGGGGAGCTGTTTTTT. This codes for CSAGVAVSTGELFF.

This clonotype was counted between two and nine times. The CDR3 spells CASSRGTSDTQYF. CDR3 DNA sequence: TGTGCCAGCAGCCGTGGGACGTCAGATACGCAGTATTTT. J is TRBJ2-3 and V is TRBV7-3, with D perhaps assigned TRBD1 or TRBD2 (5 bases each). Germline V lookup: CDR1 SGHTA, CDR2 FQGTGA. There are 13 residues in the CDR3. V was pared by 5 bases and J by 4 bases, with 10 bases between. The full variable domain, with the rest looked up from reference TRBV7-3 and TRBJ2-3, is GAGVSQTPSNKVTEKGKYVELRCDPISGHTALYWYRQSLGQGPEFLIYFQGTGAADDSGLPNDRFFAVRPEGSVSTLKIQRTERGDSAVYLCASSRGTSDTQYFGPGTRLTVL.

This clonotype was seen a handful of times. The rearrangement uses TRBV5-1 and TRBJ2-3, with 7 positions matching TRBD1. The CDR3 covers 15 residues. V shed 0 bases, J shed 3 bases, and the junction held 4 bases outside the gene matches. CDR1 is SGHRS and CDR2 is YFSETQ in the germline V gene. CDR3 protein: CASSLVPGGTDTQYF. The CDR3 bases are TGCGCCAGCAGCTTGGTTCCAGGGGGAACAGATACGCAGTATTTT.

This clonotype has just a few counts. The J gene is TRBJ1-1, the V gene TRBV20-1, with D hard to call. This CDR3 region has 10 residues. Germline V lookup: CDR1 DFQATT, CDR2 SNEGSKA (reference sequence). The CDR3 DNA reads as TGCAGCGTTGGCGCAGGCGGAGCTTTCTTT. Amino acids: CSVGAGGAFF.